Sequencing of this TCR beta chain was carried out in a study of molecular identifiers for immune sequencing clone quantification. Study outcomes and limitations: Identical barcode-sharing TCR molecules could lead to underestimated sizes for highly expanded clones.

In preparing bulk TCR libraries, previously described methods and listed TCR primers were used. TCRdb re-derived calls from the PCR reads in MiXCR, one entry per CDR3 protein. Of about half a million distinct CDR3 sequences in the sample, around 23% were seen once. Deletions cut 4 bases from V and 6 bases from J, with 18 bases between. This CDR3 contains 15 residues. Germline loops: CDR1 LGHNA, CDR2 YSLEER. RNA fractions of 10%, 30% or 50% and about 18,000 to 1,100,000 sorted cells were the source of naive CD8 libraries. The CD8+CD4-CCR7+CD45RA+ phenotype defined the sorted naive CD8 T cells. About this clonotype: The target antigen is unknown.

This sequence was found in a human donor in good health. Some libraries in this study had Jurkat cell RNA spiked in. The material sequenced was naive CD8+ T cells from blood, with Jurkat cell RNA spiked in. Noted subset: FACS-sorted CD8+CD4-CCR7+CD45RA+ naive T cells. V usage is TRBV4-3 and J usage is TRBJ1-1; tentatively, D is TRBD1 (5 bases). CDR3 DNA: TGCGCCAGCAGCCTTTGGAGGAACGGGGGGGCTGAAGCTTTCTTT. This translates into CASSLWRNGGAEAFF.